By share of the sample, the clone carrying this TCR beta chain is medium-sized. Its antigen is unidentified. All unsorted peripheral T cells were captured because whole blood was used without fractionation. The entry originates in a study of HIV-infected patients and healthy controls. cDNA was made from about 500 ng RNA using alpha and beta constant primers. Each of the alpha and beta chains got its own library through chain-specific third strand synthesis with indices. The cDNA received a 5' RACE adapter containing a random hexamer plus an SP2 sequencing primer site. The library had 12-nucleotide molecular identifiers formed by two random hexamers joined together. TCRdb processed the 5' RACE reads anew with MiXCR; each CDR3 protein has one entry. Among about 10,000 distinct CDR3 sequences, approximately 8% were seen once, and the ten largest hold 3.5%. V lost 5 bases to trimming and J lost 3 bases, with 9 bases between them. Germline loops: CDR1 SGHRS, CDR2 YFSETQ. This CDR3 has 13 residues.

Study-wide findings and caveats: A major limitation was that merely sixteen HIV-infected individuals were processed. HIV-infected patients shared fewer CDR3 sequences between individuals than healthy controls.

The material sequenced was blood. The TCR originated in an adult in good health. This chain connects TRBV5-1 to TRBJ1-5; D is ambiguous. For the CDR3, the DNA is TGCGCCAGCAGTATGGCAACCAATCAGCCCCAGCATTTT. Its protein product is CASSMATNQPQHF.